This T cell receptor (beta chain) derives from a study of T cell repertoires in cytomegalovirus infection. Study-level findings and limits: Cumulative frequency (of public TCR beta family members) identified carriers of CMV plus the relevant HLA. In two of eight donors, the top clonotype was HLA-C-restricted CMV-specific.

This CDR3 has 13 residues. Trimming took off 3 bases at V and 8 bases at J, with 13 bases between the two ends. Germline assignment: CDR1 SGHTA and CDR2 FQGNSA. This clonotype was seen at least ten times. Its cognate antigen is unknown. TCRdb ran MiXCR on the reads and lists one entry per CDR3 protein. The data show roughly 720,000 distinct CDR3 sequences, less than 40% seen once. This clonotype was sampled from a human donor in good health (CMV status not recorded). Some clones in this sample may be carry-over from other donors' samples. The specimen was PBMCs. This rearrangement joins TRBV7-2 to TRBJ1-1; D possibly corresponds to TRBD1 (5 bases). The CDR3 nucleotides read TGTGCCAGCAGCTTTTCCCTGACAGTAGAAGCTTTCTTT. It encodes CASSFSLTVEAFF.